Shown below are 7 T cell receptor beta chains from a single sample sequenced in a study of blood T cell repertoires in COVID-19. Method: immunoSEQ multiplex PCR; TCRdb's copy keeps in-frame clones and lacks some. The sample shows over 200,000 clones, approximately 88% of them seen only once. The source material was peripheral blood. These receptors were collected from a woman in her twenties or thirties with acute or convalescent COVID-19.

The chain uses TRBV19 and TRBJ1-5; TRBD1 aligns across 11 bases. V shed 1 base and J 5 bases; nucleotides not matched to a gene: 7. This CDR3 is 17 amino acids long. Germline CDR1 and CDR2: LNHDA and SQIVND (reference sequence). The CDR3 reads CASSIGRTGGGHQPQHF. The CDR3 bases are TGTGCCAGTAGTATAGGCCGGACAGGGGGCGGGCATCAGCCCCAGCATTTT. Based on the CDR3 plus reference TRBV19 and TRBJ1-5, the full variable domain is DGGITQSPKYLFRKEGQNVTLSCEQNLNHDAMYWYRQDPGQGLRLIYYSQIVNDFQKGDIAEGYSVSREKKESFPLTVTSAQKNPTAFYLCASSIGRTGGGHQPQHFGDGTRLSIL.

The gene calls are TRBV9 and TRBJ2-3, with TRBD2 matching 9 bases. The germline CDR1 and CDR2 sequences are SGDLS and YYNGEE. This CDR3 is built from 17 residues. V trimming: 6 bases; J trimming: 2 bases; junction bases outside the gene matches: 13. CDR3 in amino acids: CASTPGGGRASTDTQYF. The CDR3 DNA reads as TGTGCCAGCACCCCCGGGGGCGGGAGGGCCTCCACAGATACGCAGTATTTT.

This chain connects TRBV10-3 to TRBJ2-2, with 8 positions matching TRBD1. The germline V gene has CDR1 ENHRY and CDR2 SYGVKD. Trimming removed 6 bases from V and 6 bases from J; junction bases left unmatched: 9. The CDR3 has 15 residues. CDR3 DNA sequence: TGTGCCATCAGCAAAGCAGGGGGCGGGTCCGGGGAGCTGTTTTTT. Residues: CAISKAGGGSGELFF.

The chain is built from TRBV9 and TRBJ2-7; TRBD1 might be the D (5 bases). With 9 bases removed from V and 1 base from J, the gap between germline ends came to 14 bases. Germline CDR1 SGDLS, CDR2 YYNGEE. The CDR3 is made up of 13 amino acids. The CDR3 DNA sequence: TGTGCCACCTCGAGAAGACAGTCCTACGAGCAGTACTTC. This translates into CATSRRQSYEQYF.

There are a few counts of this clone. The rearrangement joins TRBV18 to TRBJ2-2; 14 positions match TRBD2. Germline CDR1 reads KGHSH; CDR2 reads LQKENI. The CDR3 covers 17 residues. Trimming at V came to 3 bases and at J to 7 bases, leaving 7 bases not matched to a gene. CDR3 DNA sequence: TGTGCCAGCTCACCGCCGGGACTAGCGGGGGACAGCGGGGAGCTGTTTTTT. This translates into CASSPPGLAGDSGELFF.

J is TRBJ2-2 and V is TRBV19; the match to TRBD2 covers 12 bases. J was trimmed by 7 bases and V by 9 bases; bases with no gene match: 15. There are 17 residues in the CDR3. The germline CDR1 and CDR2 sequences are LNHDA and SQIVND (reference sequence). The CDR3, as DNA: TGTGCCAGCGGCGGGGGGGTACTAGCGGGAGGCGGCGGGGAGCTGTTTTTT. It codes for CASGGGVLAGGGGELFF. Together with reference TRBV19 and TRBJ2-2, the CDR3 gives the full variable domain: DGGITQSPKYLFRKEGQNVTLSCEQNLNHDAMYWYRQDPGQGLRLIYYSQIVNDFQKGDIAEGYSVSREKKESFPLTVTSAQKNPTAFYLCASGGGVLAGGGGELFFGEGSRLTVL.

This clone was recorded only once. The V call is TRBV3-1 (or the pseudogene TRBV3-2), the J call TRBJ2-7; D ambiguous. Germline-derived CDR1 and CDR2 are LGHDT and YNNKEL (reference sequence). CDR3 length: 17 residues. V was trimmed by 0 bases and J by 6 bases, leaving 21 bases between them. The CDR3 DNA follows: TGTGCCAGCAGCCAAGATCAGAGGCTAAATATACGAGGCGAGCAGTACTTC. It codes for CASSQDQRLNIRGEQYF.